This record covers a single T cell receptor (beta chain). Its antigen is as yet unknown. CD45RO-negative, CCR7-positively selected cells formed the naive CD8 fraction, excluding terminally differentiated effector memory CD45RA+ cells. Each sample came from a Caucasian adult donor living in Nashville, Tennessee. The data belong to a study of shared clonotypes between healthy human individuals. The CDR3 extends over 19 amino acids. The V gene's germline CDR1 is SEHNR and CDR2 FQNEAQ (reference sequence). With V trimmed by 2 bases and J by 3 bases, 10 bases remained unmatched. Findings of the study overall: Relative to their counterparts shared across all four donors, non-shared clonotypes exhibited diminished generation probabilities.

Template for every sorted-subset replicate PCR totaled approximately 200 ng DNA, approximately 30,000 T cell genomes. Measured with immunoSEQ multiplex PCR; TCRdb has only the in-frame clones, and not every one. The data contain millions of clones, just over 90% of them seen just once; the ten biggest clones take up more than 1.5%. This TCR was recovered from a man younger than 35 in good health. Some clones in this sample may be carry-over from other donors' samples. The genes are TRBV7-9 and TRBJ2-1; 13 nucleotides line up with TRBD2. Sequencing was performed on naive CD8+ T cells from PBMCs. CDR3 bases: TGTGCCAGCAGCTTATTTTGGACTAGCGGGAGAGGGGGCTACAATGAGCAGTTCTTC. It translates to CASSLFWTSGRGGYNEQFF.